The source of this T cell receptor beta chain is a study of Ad26.COV2.S vaccination and SARS-CoV-2 variants. TCRdb keeps only in-frame clones here, not all; method: immunoSEQ multiplex PCR. The data hold around 450,000 clones, with about 88% observed a single time. Treatment given: 15 to 20 received Ad26.COV2.S at low or high dose, single or two shots; five or six received placebo; per-sample allocation not given. Sampling happened 63 days after the first vaccine or placebo injection. This person who donated was an adult of 18-55 years in Boston. This receptor was obtained from a person aged 18-65 years who received the Ad26.COV2.S COVID-19 vaccine or a placebo. The source material was peripheral blood, sampled in a trial of Ad26.COV2.S vaccine versus placebo.

The CDR3 DNA reads TGCAGTGCTAGTTTGCAGGGTTTGGGGGATGAAAAACTGTTTTTT. It specifies CSASLQGLGDEKLFF. The V and J genes are TRBV20-1 and TRBJ1-4; tentatively, D is TRBD1 (5 bases). Germline V gives CDR1 DFQATT, CDR2 SNEGSKA (reference sequence). Trimming shortened V by 3 bases and J by 6 bases, and 17 bases separated the two germline ends. This CDR3 is 15 amino acids long.